This TCR beta chain was captured by sequencing in a study of shared clonotypes between healthy human individuals. With 6 bases clipped from V and 7 bases from J, the junction kept 15 bases outside the gene matches. Per germline, CDR1 MDHEN and CDR2 SYDVKM. The length of the CDR3 is 16 residues. Data came from immunoSEQ multiplex PCR; TCRdb stores just in-frame clones and leaves some out. The sample lists fewer than 1.6 million clones, just under 99% occurring once. The TCR sequence derives from a man younger than 45 in good health. This chain links TRBV28 with TRBJ1-2; 9 positions agree with TRBD1. The sample comprised naive CD4+ T cells sorted from blood. The subset here: CD45RA+ positively selected. CDR3: CASSPGTGLGVRGYTF. CDR3 bases: TGTGCCAGCAGCCCCGGGACAGGGTTGGGAGTCCGTGGCTACACCTTC.